This TCR beta chain is from a study of blood T cells in healthy people across ages. Study-level background: Researchers report that template switching captured about one barcoded beta molecule per two T cells.

Per the germline V gene, CDR1 is SQVTM and CDR2 is ANQGSEA. This CDR3 is 13 amino acids long. The V end lost 6 bases, the J end lost 2 bases, and 12 bases lay between the germline ends. Researchers collected 7.5 to 10 milliliters of peripheral blood from every single donor. Combining a sample-barcoded 5' primer with a J-beta primer mix, a second PCR ran for roughly 7 to 12 cycles. Using its own MiXCR run on the 5' RACE reads, TCRdb lists one record per CDR3 protein. Among over a million distinct CDR3 sequences listed, roughly 43% were seen once. V usage is TRBV29-1 and J usage is TRBJ2-3; no clear D. This clonotype originated in a woman between 18 and 29 years old in good health. The material sequenced was blood. This chain's CDR3 is CSVGSRITDTQYF. In nucleotides, the CDR3 is TGCAGCGTGGGGTCTCGGATCACAGATACGCAGTATTTT.